The 11 T cell receptor beta chains presented below share a single source sample, sequenced in a study of PD-L1 blockade in urothelial cancer. TCRdb keeps only in-frame clones here, not all; method: immunoSEQ multiplex PCR. Altogether 45,000 to 50,000 clones are present, approximately 88% being singletons, with the ten largest covering about 4.2%. The sequencing here drew on PBMCs, taken around atezolizumab (anti-PD-L1) treatment. These receptors were obtained from a man older than 75 with urothelial cancer.

The chain couples TRBV7-2 to TRBJ2-7, with D maybe TRBD1 (6 bases). This CDR3 is built from 14 residues. The germline gives CDR1 SGHTA, CDR2 FQGNSA. V was trimmed by 5 bases and J by 6 bases, leaving 17 bases between them. CDR3 amino acids: CASSGEGQATEQYF. The CDR3 DNA is TGTGCCAGCAGCGGAGAGGGACAAGCCACCGAGCAGTACTTC.

This chain links TRBV7-9 with TRBJ1-1; 7 positions match TRBD1. The CDR3 extends over 14 amino acids. Germline V gene sequence: CDR1 SEHNR, CDR2 FQNEAQ (reference sequence). Trimming cost V 4 bases and J 1 base; bases outside gene matches: 3. CDR3 region: CASSSGTENTEAFF. CDR3 nucleotide sequence: TGTGCCAGCAGCTCAGGGACAGAGAACACTGAAGCTTTCTTT.

The sample holds a few counts of this clone. The gene calls are TRBV4-3 and TRBJ2-1; 8 bases match TRBD1. CDR3 length: 15 residues. The junction had 6 bases not matched to a gene; V was cut back by 2 bases and J by 6 bases. Germline CDR1 is LGHNA and CDR2 is YSLEER. CDR3 bases: TGCGCCAGCAGCCAAACCTGGACAGGGTTCAATGAGCAGTTCTTC. Its translation: CASSQTWTGFNEQFF.

V and J are TRBV19 and TRBJ1-1, with D maybe TRBD1 (6 bases). From germline, CDR1 is LNHDA and CDR2 SQIVND (reference sequence). The CDR3 loop spans 14 amino acids. Trimming shortened V by 0 bases and J by 1 base, and 6 bases separated the two germline ends. The CDR3 reads CASSIDRGNTEAFF. The CDR3 coding sequence is TGTGCCAGTAGTATAGACAGGGGGAACACTGAAGCTTTCTTT.

V gene TRBV7-9 combines with J gene TRBJ1-4, with 7 bases identical to TRBD1. Germline V lookup: CDR1 SEHNR, CDR2 FQNEAQ (reference sequence). The CDR3 covers 16 residues. J lost 5 bases, V lost 0 bases, and 6 bases had no gene match. The CDR3 bases are TGTGCCAGCAGCTTAGCGATAGGGGGCCAGAATGAAAAACTGTTTTTT. Its protein product is CASSLAIGGQNEKLFF. The variable domain in full, with the rest retrieved from reference TRBV7-9 and TRBJ1-4, is DTGVSQNPRHKITKRGQNVTFRCDPISEHNRLYWYRQTLGQGPEFLTYFQNEAQLEKSRLLSDRFSAERPKGSFSTLEIQRTEQGDSAMYLCASSLAIGGQNEKLFFGSGTQLSVL.

This clone occurred once. This chain uses TRBV5-4 with TRBJ2-7; D uncertain. The germline CDR1 and CDR2 sequences are SGHNT and YYREEE (reference sequence). V was cut by 3 bases and J by 4 bases, with 5 bases left in between. The CDR3 contains 11 residues. The CDR3 DNA is TGTGCCAGCAGCTCTCTATACGAGCAGTACTTC. As protein: CASSSLYEQYF.

This chain connects TRBV6-5 to TRBJ2-3, with TRBD2 identical over 16 bases. This CDR3 is 15 amino acids long. The germline gives CDR1 MNHEY, CDR2 SVGAGI. V dropped 6 bases and J dropped 5; count of bases not matched to a gene: 2. Here the CDR3 reads CASRGLAGGGDTQYF. Here the CDR3 DNA reads TGTGCCAGCAGGGGACTAGCGGGAGGGGGAGATACGCAGTATTTT.

The chain employs TRBV4-1 and TRBJ2-3; 7 positions agree with TRBD2. With 0 bases clipped from V and 14 bases from J, the junction kept 8 bases outside the gene matches. Germline assignment: CDR1 MGHRA and CDR2 YSYEKL. The CDR3 extends over 13 amino acids. The CDR3 sequence is CASSQDFGLVGYF. The CDR3 DNA sequence: TGCGCCAGCAGCCAAGATTTTGGACTAGTAGGGTATTTT.

This clone was recorded only once. The CDR3 region is CASRQGANEKLFF. CDR3 DNA sequence: TGTGCCAGTCGACAGGGAGCTAATGAAAAACTGTTTTTT. V usage is TRBV19 and J usage is TRBJ1-4; 7 nucleotides line up with TRBD1. The CDR3 is made up of 13 amino acids. The V gene's germline CDR1 is LNHDA and CDR2 SQIVND (reference sequence). V dropped 8 bases and J dropped 3; count of bases not matched to a gene: 3.

This chain uses TRBV7-2 with TRBJ2-7, with D possibly TRBD1 on 6 matching bases. Germline CDR1 reads SGHTA; CDR2 reads FQGNSA. Deletions cut 5 bases from V and 5 bases from J, with 22 bases between. The CDR3 contains 16 residues. The CDR3 sequence: CASSRKDRRGTNEQYF. CDR3 DNA sequence: TGTGCCAGCAGCCGAAAGGACCGCAGGGGTACGAACGAGCAGTACTTC. Full variable domain (outside the CDR3, taken from reference TRBV7-2 and TRBJ2-7): GAGVSQSPSNKVTEKGKDVELRCDPISGHTALYWYRQSLGQGLEFLIYFQGNSAPDKSGLPSDRFSAERTGGSVSTLTIQRTQQEDSAVYLCASSRKDRRGTNEQYFGPGTRLTVT.

V usage is TRBV29-1 and J usage is TRBJ2-7, with 8 bases lining up with TRBD1. V dropped 4 bases and J dropped 7; count of bases not matched to a gene: 18. The germline gives CDR1 SQVTM, CDR2 ANQGSEA. This CDR3 contains 16 residues. Written as DNA, the CDR3 is TGCAGCGTTGTTGGACCCGTATCAGGGGGCGCGGGAGAGCAGTACTTC. Amino acids: CSVVGPVSGGAGEQYF.